These 8 T cell receptor beta chains originate from one sample sequenced in a study of T cell responses to AZD1222 COVID-19 vaccine. Libraries were prepared by immunoSEQ multiplex PCR; TCRdb keeps only in-frame clonotypes and omits some of them. Here the sample spans roughly 30,000 clones, more than 70% being singletons. Here the sequenced sample was peripheral blood, taken on day 0 of AZD1222 vaccination. The origin of the receptors is an adult in good health.

The sample holds a few counts of this clone. The chain employs TRBV11-3 and TRBJ1-1; D is ambiguous. V lost 3 bases to trimming and J lost 7 bases, with 15 bases between them. The CDR3 runs 14 residues. CDR1 is SGHNT and CDR2 is YENEEA in the germline V gene. This chain's CDR3 is CASSFQFIGSEAFF. The CDR3 DNA is TGTGCCAGCAGCTTTCAGTTTATCGGCAGTGAAGCTTTCTTT.

This chain joins TRBV29-1 and TRBJ1-2; D call uncertain. V was pared by 2 bases and J by 3 bases, with 7 bases between. There are 12 residues in the CDR3. Germline V gives CDR1 SQVTM, CDR2 ANQGSEA. The CDR3 reads CSVERLDYGYTF. In DNA, the CDR3 is TGCAGCGTTGAAAGGTTGGACTATGGCTACACCTTC.

The V and J genes are TRBV6-5 and TRBJ1-1; perhaps TRBD1 as D (6 bases). CDR1 MNHEY and CDR2 SVGAGI come from the germline V gene. The CDR3 spans 13 residues. With 9 bases removed from V and 7 bases from J, the gap between germline ends came to 18 bases. The CDR3 reads CASEGVGKGEAFF. The CDR3 DNA follows: TGTGCCAGTGAGGGGGTGGGGAAAGGTGAAGCTTTCTTT.

The V call is TRBV21-1, the J call TRBJ2-3; the DNA was not used to check the table's D call, TRBD2. TRBV21-1 counts as a pseudogene. CDR3 length: 16 residues. The CDR3 spells CASSIPSGGVADTQYF. The CDR3 DNA is TGTGCCAGCAGCATACCCAGCGGGGGCGTGGCAGATACGCAGTATTTT.

This chain uses TRBV6-5 with TRBJ1-6, with TRBD1 identical over 9 bases. V lost 2 bases and J lost 8; bases outside the gene matches: 7. This CDR3 region has 16 residues. In germline, CDR1 is MNHEY, CDR2 SVGAGI. CDR3: CASSYGRQGGDSPLHF. The CDR3 DNA follows: TGTGCCAGCAGTTACGGCCGACAGGGGGGAGATTCACCCCTCCACTTT.

The V and J genes are TRBV10-1 and TRBJ2-7, with D unresolved. The CDR3 is made up of 12 amino acids. The germline V gene has CDR1 WNHNN and CDR2 SYGVQD (reference sequence). Trimming left V 3 bases short and J 0 bases short, with 3 bases between. The CDR3 loop reads CASSDNSYEQYF. The CDR3 nucleotides are TGCGCCAGCAGTGACAACTCCTACGAGCAGTACTTC.

The chain recombines TRBV19 with TRBJ1-2; 8 bases fit TRBD1. After removal of 3 bases from V and 0 bases from J, the junction contained 3 bases not matched to a gene. Germline CDR1 is LNHDA and CDR2 is SQIVND (reference sequence). This CDR3 is 15 amino acids long. The CDR3 loop is CASSIGQGSNYGYTF. CDR3 DNA: TGTGCCAGTAGTATCGGACAGGGTTCTAACTATGGCTACACCTTC.

This clone was recorded once. This chain connects TRBV6-2 or TRBV6-3 to TRBJ1-3, with D hard to call. Between the trimmed V and J ends, which lost 4 bases and 0 bases, there was a span of 7 bases. The germline V gene encodes CDR1 MNHEY and CDR2 SVGEGT. The CDR3 sequence is 14 residues long. CDR3 nucleotides: TGTGCCAGCAGTTCGAGGGACTCTGGAAACACCATATATTTT. Its translation is CASSSRDSGNTIYF.